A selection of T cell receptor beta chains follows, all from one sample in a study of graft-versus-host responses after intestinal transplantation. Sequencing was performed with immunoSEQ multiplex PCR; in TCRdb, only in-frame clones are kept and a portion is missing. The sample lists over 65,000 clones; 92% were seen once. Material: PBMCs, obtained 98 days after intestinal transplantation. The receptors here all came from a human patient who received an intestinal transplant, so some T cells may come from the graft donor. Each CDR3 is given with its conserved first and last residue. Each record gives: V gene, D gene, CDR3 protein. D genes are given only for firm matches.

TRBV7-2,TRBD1,CASSSTDRGLGYTF
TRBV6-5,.,CASQNRGTISYEQYF
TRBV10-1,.,CASSEGESSVDEQYF
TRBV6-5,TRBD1,CASSYSGQGINTEAFF
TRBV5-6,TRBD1,CASSLDQGARVDEQFF
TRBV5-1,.,CASSLTRRETQYF
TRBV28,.,CASSFSSGVGQPQHF
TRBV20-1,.,CSAVDTYEQYF
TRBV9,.,CASSPSGDLGNTIYF
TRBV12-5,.,CASGLGATEAFF
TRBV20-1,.,CSARGNEQYF
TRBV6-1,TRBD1,CASSARQGGDEKLFF
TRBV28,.,CASSLESSYEQYF
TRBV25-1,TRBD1,CASSPPGQEYYGYTF
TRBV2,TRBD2,CASETVGGAHNEQFF
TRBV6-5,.,CASSSPNRENTGELFF
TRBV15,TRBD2,CATSPGRGATQYF
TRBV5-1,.,CASSPLSQEAGELFF
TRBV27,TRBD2,CASRLAGGTLQETQYF
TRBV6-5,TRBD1,CASRIQGDTEAFF
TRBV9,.,CASSVVEGLGQTQYF
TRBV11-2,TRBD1,CASSQSEAGGHSPLHF